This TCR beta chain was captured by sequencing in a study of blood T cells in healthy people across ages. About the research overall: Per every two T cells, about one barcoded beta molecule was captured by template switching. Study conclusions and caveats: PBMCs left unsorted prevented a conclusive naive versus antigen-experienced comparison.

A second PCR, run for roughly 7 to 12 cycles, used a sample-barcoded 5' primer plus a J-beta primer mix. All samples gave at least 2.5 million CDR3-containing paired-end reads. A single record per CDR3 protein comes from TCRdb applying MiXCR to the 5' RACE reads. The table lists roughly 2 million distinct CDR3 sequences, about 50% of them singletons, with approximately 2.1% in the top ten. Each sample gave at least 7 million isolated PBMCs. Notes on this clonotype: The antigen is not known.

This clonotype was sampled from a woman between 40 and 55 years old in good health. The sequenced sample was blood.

The chain's CDR3 is CSVASPRGAMNTEAFF. DNA for the CDR3: TGCAGTGTCGCATCTCCCAGGGGGGCCATGAACACTGAAGCTTTCTTT. This sequence joins TRBV20-1 and TRBJ1-1, with 7 bases aligning to TRBD1. The CDR3 covers 16 residues. Germline CDR1 and CDR2: DFQATT and SNEGSKA (reference sequence). The J segment lost 0 bases and the V segment lost 7 bases, leaving 14 bases of the junction unmatched.